A selection of T cell receptor beta chains follows, all from one sample in a study of shared clonotypes between healthy human individuals. The table came from immunoSEQ multiplex PCR; TCRdb's copy has only in-frame clones and leaves some out. The table lists roughly 2.1 million clones, approximately 94% of them singletons. Sequencing input: naive CD8+ T cells from PBMCs. The receptors come from a man aged 18 to 30 in good health. Some clones in this sample may be carry-over from other donors' samples. CDR3s include the opening cysteine and the closing phenylalanine or tryptophan. Fields, in order: CDR3 protein, CDR3 DNA, clone size, J gene, V gene, D gene. The D gene is left open where the match is weak. The size entry is marked missing in some rows and otherwise reads once, few, many or a size class.

CASSQDLTGVEQYF TGTGCCAGCAGCCAAGATCTTACAGGGGTCGAGCAGTACTTC . TRBJ2-7 TRBV14 TRBD1
CASTLEVGAGYTF TGTGCCAGTACCCTAGAGGTTGGGGCAGGCTACACCTTC . TRBJ1-2 TRBV19 .
CASSLGRRPYEQYF TGTGCCAGCAGCCTGGGACGCCGGCCCTACGAGCAGTACTTC . TRBJ2-7 TRBV28 .
CASSVEDRIYGYTF TGTGCCAGCAGCGTAGAGGACAGGATATATGGCTACACCTTC once TRBJ1-2 TRBV9 TRBD1
CASSYGGGEQYF TGTGCCAGTAGTTACGGGGGAGGGGAGCAGTACTTC . TRBJ2-7 TRBV19 TRBD2
CASSESGSGETQYF TGCGCCAGCAGTGAGAGCGGGAGTGGGGAGACCCAGTACTTC . TRBJ2-5 TRBV10-1 TRBD2
CASLAGANNEQFF TGTGCGAGCCTAGCGGGAGCGAACAATGAGCAGTTCTTC . TRBJ2-1 TRBV28 TRBD2
CASSPSTGRTEAFF TGTGCCAGCAGCCCATCGACAGGGCGGACTGAAGCTTTCTTT once TRBJ1-1 TRBV9 TRBD1
CASRQGGNQPQHF TGTGCCAGTCGACAGGGTGGCAATCAGCCCCAGCATTTT . TRBJ1-5 TRBV19 TRBD1
CASSTSRPAGQPNYNEQFF TGTGCCAGCAGTACCTCCCGTCCGGCGGGACAGCCTAACTACAATGAGCAGTTCTTC . TRBJ2-1 TRBV27 .
CASSPQDGGGEQYF TGCGCCAGCAGCCCCCAGGATGGAGGAGGCGAGCAGTACTTC . TRBJ2-7 TRBV5-1 .
CASSSWVIQYF TGTGCCAGCAGTTCTTGGGTCATTCAGTACTTC . TRBJ2-4 TRBV28 .
CASSLRGPGDQPQHF TGTGCCAGCAGCCTCAGGGGGCCGGGAGATCAGCCCCAGCATTTT . TRBJ1-5 TRBV28 TRBD1
CASSETGNRFYEQYF TGTGCCAGCAGTGAAACCGGGAATAGATTCTACGAGCAGTACTTC . TRBJ2-7 TRBV6-1 .
CASSFGSNQPQHF TGTGCCAGCAGCTTTGGAAGCAATCAGCCCCAGCATTTT . TRBJ1-5 TRBV7-8 .
CASSSPKDRDEQYF TGTGCCAGCAGCTCCCCCAAGGACAGGGACGAGCAGTACTTC . TRBJ2-7 TRBV7-9 TRBD1
CASSLSAGTGTYEQYF TGTGCCAGCAGTTTATCGGCCGGGACAGGGACCTACGAGCAGTACTTC few TRBJ2-7 TRBV27 TRBD1
CASSFRGIFNQPQHF TGTGCCAGCAGTTTCCGGGGTATTTTCAATCAGCCCCAGCATTTT . TRBJ1-5 TRBV28 .
CASSDRGGNPYEQYF TGCGCCAGCAGTGACCGGGGCGGGAACCCCTACGAGCAGTACTTC . TRBJ2-7 TRBV10-2 .
CASSDTHEQYF TGTGCCAGTAGTGACACCCACGAGCAGTACTTC . TRBJ2-7 TRBV19 .
CASLPDRVYGYTF TGTGCCAGCCTACCAGACAGGGTCTATGGCTACACCTTC . TRBJ1-2 TRBV28 TRBD1
CASSPGTGRYEKLFF TGTGCCAGCAGCCCGGGGACAGGGCGTTACGAAAAACTGTTTTTT . TRBJ1-4 TRBV7-9 TRBD1
CASSTRLAGQETQYF TGTGCCAGCAGCACTCGACTAGCGGGACAAGAGACCCAGTACTTC . TRBJ2-5 TRBV11-2 TRBD2
CASSTSGTRVYNEQFF TGTGCCAGCTCAACCTCCGGTACGAGGGTCTACAATGAGCAGTTCTTC . TRBJ2-1 TRBV18 .
CASSLSGRLIGQYF TGTGCCAGCAGTTTATCTGGAAGGTTAATCGGGCAGTACTTC . TRBJ2-7 TRBV28 .
CASSFGPRDRSPYEQYF TGTGCCAGCAGCTTTGGTCCTCGGGACAGGTCCCCCTACGAGCAGTACTTC . TRBJ2-7 TRBV7-9 TRBD1
CASSLGRDGYGYTF TGTGCCAGCAGCTTAGGCCGGGACGGCTATGGCTACACCTTC . TRBJ1-2 TRBV13 .
CASSPRLAGRTDTQYF TGTGCCAGTAGTCCCCGACTAGCGGGGCGCACAGATACGCAGTATTTT . TRBJ2-3 TRBV19 TRBD2
CASRGANSSYNEQFF TGTGCCAGCAGGGGAGCGAACAGCTCCTACAATGAGCAGTTCTTC . TRBJ2-1 TRBV6-4 .
CASKLAGRDRGAASEQYF TGTGCCAGTAAACTAGCGGGAAGGGACAGAGGGGCGGCAAGCGAGCAGTACTTC . TRBJ2-7 TRBV5-5 TRBD2
CASSQGRGEQYF TGTGCCAGCAGCCAAGGCCGGGGGGAGCAGTACTTC . TRBJ2-7 TRBV14 .
CASSSGTVSYEQYF TGTGCCAGCAGCTCCGGGACAGTCTCCTACGAGCAGTACTTC . TRBJ2-7 TRBV7-9 TRBD1
CASSLAWGYSSFGANVLTF TGTGCCAGCAGCTTGGCCTGGGGTTACTCCAGCTTTGGGGCCAACGTCCTGACTTTC once TRBJ2-6 TRBV5-5 .
CASSLSGQGASYEQYF TGTGCCAGCAGTTTGTCTGGACAGGGGGCCTCCTACGAGCAGTACTTC . TRBJ2-7 TRBV27 TRBD1
CASSPPGLAGVGGEQFF TGTGCCAGCTCACCACCGGGACTAGCGGGAGTAGGGGGTGAGCAGTTCTTC . TRBJ2-1 TRBV18 TRBD2
CASSGNSNQPQHF TGCGCCAGCAGTGGGAATAGCAATCAGCCCCAGCATTTT . TRBJ1-5 TRBV10-2 .
CASTTLAGGRRETQYF TGTGCCAGCACCACATTAGCGGGAGGGCGGCGTGAGACCCAGTACTTC . TRBJ2-5 TRBV27 TRBD2
CASSIGVGSGGNTEAFF TGTGCCAGTAGTATAGGTGTCGGCTCTGGAGGGAACACTGAAGCTTTCTTT . TRBJ1-1 TRBV19 .
CASSSGFNSNQPQHF TGTGCCAGCAGTTCCGGTTTCAATAGCAATCAGCCCCAGCATTTT . TRBJ1-5 TRBV28 .
CASSQAPDRENTGELFF TGCGCCAGCAGCCAAGCCCCGGACAGGGAGAACACCGGGGAGCTGTTTTTT . TRBJ2-2 TRBV4-3 TRBD1
CASSWGRPYLAGVNEQFF TGCGCCAGCAGCTGGGGACGACCCTATCTAGCGGGAGTCAATGAGCAGTTCTTC . TRBJ2-1 TRBV5-1 TRBD2
CASSLGLGELFF TGTGCCAGCAGTTTGGGACTGGGGGAGCTGTTTTTT . TRBJ2-2 TRBV6-5 .
CASSGGASGRFLYEQYF TGCGCCAGCAGTGGGGGGGCTAGCGGGAGATTTCTGTACGAGCAGTACTTC . TRBJ2-7 TRBV10-2 TRBD2
CASSPPLTGRVSRYEQYF TGTGCCAGCTCACCCCCATTGACAGGGAGGGTCTCTCGATACGAGCAGTACTTC . TRBJ2-7 TRBV18 .
CASSFTLTGELFF TGTGCCAGCAGCTTTACACTCACCGGGGAGCTGTTTTTT . TRBJ2-2 TRBV7-7 .
CASSVTWRDSTDTQYF TGTGCCAGCAGCGTAACGTGGCGGGATAGCACAGATACGCAGTATTTT . TRBJ2-3 TRBV9 .
CASSDVPTGENGYTF TGTGCCAGCAGCGATGTCCCGACAGGGGAGAATGGCTACACCTTC . TRBJ1-2 TRBV5-8 TRBD1
CASSSTRGYSGANVLTF TGTGCCAGCAGCTCTACTAGGGGGTACTCTGGGGCCAACGTCCTGACTTTC . TRBJ2-6 TRBV11-2 .
CASSPGPGLDNEQFF TGCGCCAGCAGCCCAGGGCCTGGACTCGACAATGAGCAGTTCTTC . TRBJ2-1 TRBV4-1 .
CASSIRGGTARPVVGLDYGYTF TGTGCCAGTAGTATACGGGGCGGGACAGCAAGACCAGTTGTGGGTTTGGACTATGGCTACACCTTC . TRBJ1-2 TRBV19 TRBD1
CASSAGVGYTF TGTGCCAGCAGTGCAGGGGTTGGCTACACCTTC . TRBJ1-2 TRBV25-1 .
CASSLGTGETQYF TGTGCCAGCAGCTTAGGAACCGGCGAGACCCAGTACTTC once TRBJ2-5 TRBV7-8 .
CAALIGQGMNTEAFF TGTGCCGCCCTGATTGGACAGGGGATGAACACTGAAGCTTTCTTT few TRBJ1-1 TRBV7-9 TRBD1